Listed here is a single T cell receptor (beta chain). The record originates from a study of cytomegalovirus exposure and HLA in healthy donors. The trim removed 3 bases at V and 5 bases at J, leaving 7 bases unmatched. The length of the CDR3 is 15 residues. Germline V CDR1 and CDR2: KGHSH, LQKENI. The assay was immunoSEQ multiplex PCR, and TCRdb's table has in-frame clones only and misses some. The sample holds some 120,000 clones; roughly 89% are singletons and the top ten take about 3.7%. The 120-subject validation cohort, separate from the 666-subject first cohort, included the donors. This TCR was recovered from a man younger than 40 in good health and CMV-seronegative. The V gene is TRBV18, the J gene TRBJ2-5; TRBD1 aligns across 9 bases. The sample was PBMCs. CDR3 loop: CASSPRTGAGETQYF. In DNA, the CDR3 is TGTGCCAGCTCACCCCGGACAGGGGCCGGGGAGACCCAGTACTTC.